The sample holds many counts of the clone carrying this TCR beta chain. The antigen is unknown. This entry belongs to a study of molecular identifiers for immune sequencing clone quantification. Bulk libraries came from a prior protocol with listed TCR primers. Each CDR3 protein gets one entry after TCRdb re-called the PCR reads with MiXCR. The sample includes under 600,000 distinct CDR3 sequences, about 20% of them seen just once. The naive CD8 libraries originated from between roughly 18,000 and 1,000,000 sorted cells and drew on 10%, 30% or 50% RNA. Sorted naive CD8 T cells were those defined as CD8+CD4-CCR7+CD45RA+. V lost 0 bases, J lost 2 bases, and 6 bases lay in between. Germline V gene sequence: CDR1 SGHRS, CDR2 YFSETQ. The CDR3 is made up of 14 amino acids. Broader study findings: Clones above 20 RNA copies contained over 97% of effector molecules and under 1% of naive molecules.

The sequenced sample was naive CD8+ T cells from blood, with Jurkat cell RNA spiked in. Subset here: FACS-sorted CD8+CD4-CCR7+CD45RA+ naive T cells. This receptor was taken from a human donor in good health. Some libraries in this study had Jurkat cell RNA spiked in. The rearrangement uses TRBV5-1 and TRBJ2-1; D unclear. The CDR3 spells CASSLAGAYNEQFF. CDR3 DNA sequence: TGCGCCAGCAGCTTGGCTGGGGCCTACAATGAGCAGTTCTTC. The variable domain in full, with the rest retrieved from reference TRBV5-1 and TRBJ2-1, is KAGVTQTPRYLIKTRGQQVTLSCSPISGHRSVSWYQQTPGQGLQFLFEYFSETQRNKGNFPGRFSGRQFSNSRSEMNVSTLELGDSALYLCASSLAGAYNEQFFGPGTRLTVL.